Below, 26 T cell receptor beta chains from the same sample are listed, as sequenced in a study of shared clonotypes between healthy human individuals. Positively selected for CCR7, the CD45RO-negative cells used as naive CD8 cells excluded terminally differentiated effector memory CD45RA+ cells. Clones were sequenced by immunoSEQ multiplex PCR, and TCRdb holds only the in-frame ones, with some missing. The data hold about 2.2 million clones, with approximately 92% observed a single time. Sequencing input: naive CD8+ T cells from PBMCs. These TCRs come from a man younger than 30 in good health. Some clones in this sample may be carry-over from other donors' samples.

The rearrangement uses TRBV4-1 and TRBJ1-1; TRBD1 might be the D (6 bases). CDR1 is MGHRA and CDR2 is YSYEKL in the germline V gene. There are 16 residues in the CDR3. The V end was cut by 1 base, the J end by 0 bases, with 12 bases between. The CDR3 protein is CASSQAVGQMNTEAFF. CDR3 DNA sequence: TGCGCCAGCAGCCAAGCGGTCGGACAGATGAACACTGAAGCTTTCTTT.

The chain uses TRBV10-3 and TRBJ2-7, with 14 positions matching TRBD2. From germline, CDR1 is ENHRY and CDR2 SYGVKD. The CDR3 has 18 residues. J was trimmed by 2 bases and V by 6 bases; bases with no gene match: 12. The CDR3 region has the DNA TGTGCCATCAGGATAACGACCGGGACTAGCGGGAGTACCTACGAGCAGTACTTC. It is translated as CAIRITTGTSGSTYEQYF.

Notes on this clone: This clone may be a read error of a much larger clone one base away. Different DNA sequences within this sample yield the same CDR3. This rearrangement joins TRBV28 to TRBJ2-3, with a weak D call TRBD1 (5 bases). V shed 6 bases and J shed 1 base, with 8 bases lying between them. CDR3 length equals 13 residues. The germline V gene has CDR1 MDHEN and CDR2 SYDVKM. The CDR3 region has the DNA TGTGCCAGCAGCCTAGGGGGCACAGATACGCAGTATTTT. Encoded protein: CASSLGGTDTQYF.

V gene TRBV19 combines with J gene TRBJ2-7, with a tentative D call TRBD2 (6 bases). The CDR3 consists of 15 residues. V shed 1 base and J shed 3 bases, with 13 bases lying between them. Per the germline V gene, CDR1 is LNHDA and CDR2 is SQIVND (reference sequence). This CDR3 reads CASSIGTGVGYEQYF. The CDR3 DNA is TGTGCCAGTAGTATAGGTACGGGGGTGGGCTACGAGCAGTACTTC.

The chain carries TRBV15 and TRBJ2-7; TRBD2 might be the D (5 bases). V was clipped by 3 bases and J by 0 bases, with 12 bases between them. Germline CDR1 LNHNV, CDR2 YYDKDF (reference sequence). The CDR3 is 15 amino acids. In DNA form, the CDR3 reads TGTGCCACCAGCAGTAAGCGGTTAACCTCCTACGAGCAGTACTTC. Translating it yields CATSSKRLTSYEQYF.

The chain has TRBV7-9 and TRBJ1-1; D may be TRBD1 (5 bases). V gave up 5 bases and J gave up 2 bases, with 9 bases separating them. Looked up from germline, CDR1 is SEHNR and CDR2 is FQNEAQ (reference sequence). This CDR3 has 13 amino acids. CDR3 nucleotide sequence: TGTGCCAGCAGCACTGACAGAAACACTGAAGCTTTCTTT. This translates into CASSTDRNTEAFF.

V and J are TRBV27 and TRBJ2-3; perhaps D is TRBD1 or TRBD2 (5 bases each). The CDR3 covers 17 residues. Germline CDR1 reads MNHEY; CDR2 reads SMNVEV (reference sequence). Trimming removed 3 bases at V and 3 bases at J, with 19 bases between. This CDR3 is CASSFLLGTPGTDTQYF. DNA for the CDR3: TGTGCCAGCAGTTTTTTATTAGGGACCCCGGGAACAGATACGCAGTATTTT.

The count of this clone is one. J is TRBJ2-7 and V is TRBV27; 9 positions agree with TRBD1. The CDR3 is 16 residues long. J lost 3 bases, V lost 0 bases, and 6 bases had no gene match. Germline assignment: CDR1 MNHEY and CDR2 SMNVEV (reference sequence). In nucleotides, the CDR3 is TGTGCCAGCAGTTTATCGGGACAGGGACAATACTACGAGCAGTACTTC. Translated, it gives CASSLSGQGQYYEQYF.

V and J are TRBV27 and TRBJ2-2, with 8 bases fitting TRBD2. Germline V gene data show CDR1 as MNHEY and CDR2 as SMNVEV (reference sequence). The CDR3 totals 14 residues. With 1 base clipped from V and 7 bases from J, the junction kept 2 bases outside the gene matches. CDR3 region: CASSLLAGGGELFF. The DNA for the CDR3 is TGTGCCAGCAGTTTATTGGCGGGAGGCGGGGAGCTGTTTTTT.

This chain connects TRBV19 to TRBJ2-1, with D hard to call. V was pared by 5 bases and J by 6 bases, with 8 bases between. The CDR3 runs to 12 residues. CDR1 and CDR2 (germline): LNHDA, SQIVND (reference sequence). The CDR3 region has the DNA TGTGCCAGTAGTTTTTACACCAATGAGCAGTTCTTC. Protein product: CASSFYTNEQFF. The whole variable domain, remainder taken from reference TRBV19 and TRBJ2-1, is DGGITQSPKYLFRKEGQNVTLSCEQNLNHDAMYWYRQDPGQGLRLIYYSQIVNDFQKGDIAEGYSVSREKKESFPLTVTSAQKNPTAFYLCASSFYTNEQFFGPGTRLTVL.

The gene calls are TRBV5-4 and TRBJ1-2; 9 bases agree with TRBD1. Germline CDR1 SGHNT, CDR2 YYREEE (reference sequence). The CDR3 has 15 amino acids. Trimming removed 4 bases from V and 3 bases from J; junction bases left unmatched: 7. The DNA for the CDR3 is TGTGCCAGCAGCGGGGACAGGGCGGGGGACTATGGCTACACCTTC. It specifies CASSGDRAGDYGYTF. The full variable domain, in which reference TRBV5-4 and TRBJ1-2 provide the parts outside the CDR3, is ETGVTQSPTHLIKTRGQQVTLRCSSQSGHNTVSWYQQALGQGPQFIFQYYREEENGRGNFPPRFSGLQFPNYSSELNVNALELDDSALYLCASSGDRAGDYGYTFGSGTRLTVV.

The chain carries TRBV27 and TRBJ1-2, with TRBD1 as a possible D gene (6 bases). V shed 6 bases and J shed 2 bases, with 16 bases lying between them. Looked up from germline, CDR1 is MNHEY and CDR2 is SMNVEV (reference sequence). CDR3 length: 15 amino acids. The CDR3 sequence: CASRWQGPGNYGYTF. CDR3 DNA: TGTGCCAGCAGATGGCAGGGGCCAGGGAACTATGGCTACACCTTC.

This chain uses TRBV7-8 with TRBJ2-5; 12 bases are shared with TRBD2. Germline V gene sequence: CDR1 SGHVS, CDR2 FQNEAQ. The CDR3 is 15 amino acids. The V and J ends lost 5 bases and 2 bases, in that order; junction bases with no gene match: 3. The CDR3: CASSPTSGGQETQYF. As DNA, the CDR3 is TGTGCCAGCAGCCCAACTAGCGGGGGGCAAGAGACCCAGTACTTC.

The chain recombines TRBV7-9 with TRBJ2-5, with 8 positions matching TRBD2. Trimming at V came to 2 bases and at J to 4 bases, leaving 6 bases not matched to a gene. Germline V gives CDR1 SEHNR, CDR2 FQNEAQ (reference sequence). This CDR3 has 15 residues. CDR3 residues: CASSLRREDGETQYF. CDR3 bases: TGTGCCAGCAGCTTAAGGCGGGAGGACGGAGAGACCCAGTACTTC. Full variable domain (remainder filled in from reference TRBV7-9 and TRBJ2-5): DTGVSQNPRHKITKRGQNVTFRCDPISEHNRLYWYRQTLGQGPEFLTYFQNEAQLEKSRLLSDRFSAERPKGSFSTLEIQRTEQGDSAMYLCASSLRREDGETQYFGPGTRLLVL.

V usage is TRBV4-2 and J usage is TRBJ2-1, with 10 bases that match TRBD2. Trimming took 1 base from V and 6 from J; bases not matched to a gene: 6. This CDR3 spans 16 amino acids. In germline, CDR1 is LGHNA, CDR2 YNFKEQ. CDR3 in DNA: TGTGCCAGCAGCCAAGGGTTAGCGGGGGGAATCAATGAGCAGTTCTTC. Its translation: CASSQGLAGGINEQFF.

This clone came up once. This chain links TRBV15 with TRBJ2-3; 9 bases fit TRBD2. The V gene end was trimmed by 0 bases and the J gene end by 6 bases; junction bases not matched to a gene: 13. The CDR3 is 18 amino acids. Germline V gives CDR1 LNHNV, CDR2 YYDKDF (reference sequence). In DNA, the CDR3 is TGTGCCACCAGCAGAGATCGGAGGCTAGCGGGGAAAGGGGATACGCAGTATTTT. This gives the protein CATSRDRRLAGKGDTQYF.

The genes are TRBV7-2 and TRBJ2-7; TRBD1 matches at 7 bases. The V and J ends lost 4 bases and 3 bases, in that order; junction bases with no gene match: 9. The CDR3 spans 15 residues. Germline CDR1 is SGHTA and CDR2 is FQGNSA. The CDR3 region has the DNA TGTGCCAGCAGCTCCCGGGACAGTCCGATCTACGAGCAGTACTTC. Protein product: CASSSRDSPIYEQYF.

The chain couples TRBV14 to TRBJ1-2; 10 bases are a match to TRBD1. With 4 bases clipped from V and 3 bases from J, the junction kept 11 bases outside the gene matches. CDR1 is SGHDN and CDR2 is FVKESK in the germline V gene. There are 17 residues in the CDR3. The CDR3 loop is CASSRYGTGEGDYGYTF. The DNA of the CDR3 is TGTGCCAGCAGCCGCTACGGGACAGGGGAGGGTGACTATGGCTACACCTTC.

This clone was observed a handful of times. CDR3 in amino acids: CASSVRGQLMNTEAFF. The CDR3 region has the DNA TGCGCCAGCAGCGTTCGGGGCCAACTAATGAACACTGAAGCTTTCTTT. The genes are TRBV5-1 and TRBJ1-1; D perhaps matches TRBD1 (5 bases). The CDR3 contains 16 residues. The V end was cut by 4 bases, the J end by 0 bases, with 16 bases between. The germline V gene encodes CDR1 SGHRS and CDR2 YFSETQ.

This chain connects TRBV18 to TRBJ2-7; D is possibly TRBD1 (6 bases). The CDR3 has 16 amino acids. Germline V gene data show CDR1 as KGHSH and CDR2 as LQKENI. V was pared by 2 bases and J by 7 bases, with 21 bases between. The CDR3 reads CASSPSGLTGQEEQYF. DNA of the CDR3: TGTGCCAGCTCACCATCGGGTCTGACAGGACAAGAGGAGCAGTACTTC.

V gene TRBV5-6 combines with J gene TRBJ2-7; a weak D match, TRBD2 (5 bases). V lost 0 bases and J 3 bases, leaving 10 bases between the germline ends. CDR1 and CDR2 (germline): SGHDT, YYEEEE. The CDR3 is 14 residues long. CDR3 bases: TGTGCCAGCAGCTTGGGAGCAGGACTCTACGAGCAGTACTTC. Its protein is CASSLGAGLYEQYF.

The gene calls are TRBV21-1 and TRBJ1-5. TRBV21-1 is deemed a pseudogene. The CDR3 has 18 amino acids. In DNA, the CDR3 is TGTGCCAGCAGCAAACGAAACCGTTCCAGATCACTCAATCAGCCCCAGCATTTT. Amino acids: CASSKRNRSRSLNQPQHF.

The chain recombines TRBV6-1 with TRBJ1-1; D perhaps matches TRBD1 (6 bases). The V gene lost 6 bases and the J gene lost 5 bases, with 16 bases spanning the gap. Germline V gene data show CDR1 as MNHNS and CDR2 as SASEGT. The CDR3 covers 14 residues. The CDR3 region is CASRPPGAGTEAFF. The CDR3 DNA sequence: TGTGCCAGCAGGCCCCCAGGGGCTGGGACTGAAGCTTTCTTT.

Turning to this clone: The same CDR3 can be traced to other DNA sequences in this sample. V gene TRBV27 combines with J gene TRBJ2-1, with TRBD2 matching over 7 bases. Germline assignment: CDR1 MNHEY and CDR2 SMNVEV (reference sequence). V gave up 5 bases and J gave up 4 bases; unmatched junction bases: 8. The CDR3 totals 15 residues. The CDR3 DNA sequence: TGTGCCAGCAGTCCCCGGCTAGCGGAGTACAATGAGCAGTTCTTC. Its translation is CASSPRLAEYNEQFF.

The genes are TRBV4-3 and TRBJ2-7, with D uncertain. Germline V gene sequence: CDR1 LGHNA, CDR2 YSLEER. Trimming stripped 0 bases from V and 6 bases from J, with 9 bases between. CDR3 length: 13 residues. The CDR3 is CASSQEFRSEQYF. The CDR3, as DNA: TGCGCCAGCAGCCAAGAGTTCAGGAGCGAGCAGTACTTC.

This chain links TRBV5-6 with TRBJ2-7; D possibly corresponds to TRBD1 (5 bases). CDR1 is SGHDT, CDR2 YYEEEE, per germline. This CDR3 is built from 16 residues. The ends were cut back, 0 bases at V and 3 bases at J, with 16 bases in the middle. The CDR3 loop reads CASSLAEWQGLYEQYF. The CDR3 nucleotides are TGTGCCAGCAGCTTGGCTGAATGGCAGGGTCTCTACGAGCAGTACTTC.